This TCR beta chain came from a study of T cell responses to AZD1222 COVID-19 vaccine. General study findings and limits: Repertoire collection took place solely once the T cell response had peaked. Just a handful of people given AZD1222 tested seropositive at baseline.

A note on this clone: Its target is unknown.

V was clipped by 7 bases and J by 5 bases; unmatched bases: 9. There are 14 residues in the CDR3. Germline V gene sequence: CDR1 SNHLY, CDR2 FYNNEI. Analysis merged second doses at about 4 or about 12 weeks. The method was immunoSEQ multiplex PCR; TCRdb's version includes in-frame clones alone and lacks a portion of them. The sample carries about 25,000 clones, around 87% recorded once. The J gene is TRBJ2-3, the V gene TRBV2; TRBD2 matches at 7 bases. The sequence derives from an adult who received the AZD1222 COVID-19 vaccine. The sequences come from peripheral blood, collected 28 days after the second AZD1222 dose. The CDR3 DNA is TGTGCCAGCACACCCCAAATAGCGGGAGATACGCAGTATTTT. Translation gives CASTPQIAGDTQYF.